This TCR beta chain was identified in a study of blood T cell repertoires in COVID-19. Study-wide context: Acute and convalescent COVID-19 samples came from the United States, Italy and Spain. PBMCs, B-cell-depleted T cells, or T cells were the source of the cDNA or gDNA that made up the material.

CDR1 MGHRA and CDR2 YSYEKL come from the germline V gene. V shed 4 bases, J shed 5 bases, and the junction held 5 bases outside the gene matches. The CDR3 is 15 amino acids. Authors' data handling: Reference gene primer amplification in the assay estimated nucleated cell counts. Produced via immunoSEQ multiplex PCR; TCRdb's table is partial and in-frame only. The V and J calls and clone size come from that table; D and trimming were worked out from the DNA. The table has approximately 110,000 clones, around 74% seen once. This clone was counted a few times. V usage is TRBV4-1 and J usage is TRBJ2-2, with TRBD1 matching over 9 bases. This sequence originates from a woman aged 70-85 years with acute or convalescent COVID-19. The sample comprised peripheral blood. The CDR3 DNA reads TGCGCCAGCAGCCTCCGGACAGGGGTGACCGGGGAGCTGTTTTTT. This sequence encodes CASSLRTGVTGELFF.